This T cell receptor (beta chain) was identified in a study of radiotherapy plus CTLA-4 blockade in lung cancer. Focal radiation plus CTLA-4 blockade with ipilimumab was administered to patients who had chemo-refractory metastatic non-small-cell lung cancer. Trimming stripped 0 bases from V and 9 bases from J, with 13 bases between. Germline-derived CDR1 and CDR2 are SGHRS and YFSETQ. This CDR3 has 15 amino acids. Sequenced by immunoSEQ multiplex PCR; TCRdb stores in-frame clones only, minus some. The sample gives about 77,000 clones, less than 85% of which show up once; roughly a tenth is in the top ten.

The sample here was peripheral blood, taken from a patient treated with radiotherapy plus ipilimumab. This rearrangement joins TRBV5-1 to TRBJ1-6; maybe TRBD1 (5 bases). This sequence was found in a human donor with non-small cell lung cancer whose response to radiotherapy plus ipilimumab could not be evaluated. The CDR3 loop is CASSLGQPVGSPLHF. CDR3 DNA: TGCGCCAGCAGCTTGGGACAGCCAGTCGGTTCACCCCTCCACTTT.